This T cell receptor beta chain was sequenced for a study of T cells in Graves' hyperthyroidism and ophthalmopathy. Study-level findings and limits: Ophthalmopathy and stable hyperthyroidism were told apart by a 13 V-J model. Prediction of ophthalmopathy progression came a median approximately 6.5 months pre-onset.

TCR beta CDR3 region amplification was performed from RNA transcripts. The HTBI set primed first-round TCR CDR3 RT-PCR. One entry per CDR3 protein results from TCRdb running MiXCR on the multiplex PCR reads. The top ten clones hold 15% to 20% of a sample with 500,000 to 600,000 distinct CDR3 sequences, about 45% of them seen once. The V and J ends lost 4 bases and 11 bases respectively, with 0 bases between them. The germline V gene encodes CDR1 SGHVS and CDR2 FNYEAQ. CDR3 length: 8 residues. Uncontrolled infection, other autoimmune disease, pregnancy or lactation excluded patients. Thyroid ultrasound and orbital computed tomography, with clinical symptoms and serum thyroxine and TRAb, informed diagnoses. In its sample, this clonotype was seen a few times. The antigen is undetermined.

The sequenced material came from peripheral blood or thyroid tissue (not recorded which). This sequence originates from an adult woman with Graves' disease, either hyperthyroidism or ophthalmopathy (not recorded which). This chain connects TRBV7-6 to TRBJ1-5; D is ambiguous. This chain's CDR3 is CASSSQHF. CDR3 in DNA: TGTGCCAGCAGCTCCCAGCATTTT.